This T cell receptor beta chain appears in the sequencing data of a study of T cells in Graves' hyperthyroidism and ophthalmopathy. Findings of the study overall: Most thyroid clonotypes expanded above 0.001 appeared in blood too. A model of 13 V-J features distinguished ophthalmopathy from stable hyperthyroidism. The model identified upcoming ophthalmopathy a median roughly 6 months ahead of onset.

As concerns this clonotype: Antigen: not known.

Any patient presenting with uncontrolled infection, other autoimmune disease, pregnancy or lactation was left out. Amplification yielded TCR beta CDR3 regions, with RNA transcripts as the source. The HTBI primer set served for first-round RT-PCR of the TCR CDR3. MiXCR, applied by TCRdb to the multiplex PCR reads, yields one record per CDR3 protein. The data show around 300,000 distinct CDR3 sequences, roughly 18% seen once. The V gene's germline CDR1 is SQVTM and CDR2 ANQGSEA. Trimming took 4 bases from V and 2 from J, leaving 12 bases between them. There are 13 residues in the CDR3. The sample consisted of blood. The receptor comes from a man aged 45-65 years with Graves' ophthalmopathy. The chain combines TRBV29-1 with TRBJ2-7; D not resolved. This CDR3 reads CSVATRATYEQYF. Written as DNA, the CDR3 is TGCAGCGTTGCCACCCGGGCCACCTACGAGCAGTACTTC.